These T cell receptor beta chains were read from a single sample in a study of shared clonotypes between healthy human individuals. The assay was immunoSEQ multiplex PCR, and TCRdb's table has in-frame clones only and misses some. The sample records 2 million to 2.5 million clones, roughly 95% being singletons. The sample comprised naive CD4+ T cells sorted from blood. The receptors come from a man in his late teens or twenties in good health. The CDR3 runs from the conserved cysteine through the conserved F or W. The D gene is left open where the match is weak. Clone size appears in some rows only: once, few, many, or a class for an expanded clone.

j_call: TRBJ2-3; v_call: TRBV19; clone_size: NA; d_call: TRBD1; cdr3_length: 15; cdr3_aa: CASSLGTVSTDTQYF; cdr3_nt: TGTGCCAGTAGTCTCGGGACAGTCTCCACAGATACGCAGTATTTT
j_call: TRBJ2-1; v_call: TRBV2; clone_size: NA; d_call: TRBD2; cdr3_length: 15; cdr3_aa: CASSVSGRSYNEQFF; cdr3_nt: TGTGCCAGCAGTGTAAGCGGGAGATCATACAATGAGCAGTTCTTC
j_call: TRBJ1-3; v_call: TRBV2; clone_size: NA; d_call: NA; cdr3_length: 14; cdr3_aa: CASSTEGLGNTIYF; cdr3_nt: TGTGCCAGCAGTACCGAGGGGCTCGGAAACACCATATATTTT
j_call: TRBJ1-6; v_call: TRBV19; clone_size: NA; d_call: NA; cdr3_length: 13; cdr3_aa: CATSGTSNLPLHF; cdr3_nt: TGTGCCACTTCCGGGACATCGAACTTGCCCCTCCACTTT
j_call: TRBJ2-2; v_call: TRBV10-3; clone_size: NA; d_call: NA; cdr3_length: 14; cdr3_aa: CAIRTTANTGELFF; cdr3_nt: TGTGCCATCAGGACTACCGCGAACACCGGGGAGCTGTTTTTT
j_call: TRBJ2-4; v_call: TRBV29-1; clone_size: few; d_call: TRBD2; cdr3_length: 13; cdr3_aa: CSVEVGRTDIQYF; cdr3_nt: TGCAGCGTTGAAGTCGGGAGGACCGACATTCAGTACTTC
j_call: TRBJ2-7; v_call: TRBV27; clone_size: NA; d_call: TRBD1; cdr3_length: 13; cdr3_aa: CASGGQAPYEQYF; cdr3_nt: TGTGCCAGTGGGGGACAGGCCCCCTACGAGCAGTACTTC
j_call: TRBJ2-7; v_call: TRBV19; clone_size: once; d_call: TRBD2; cdr3_length: 14; cdr3_aa: CASSVGLATYEQYF; cdr3_nt: TGTGCCAGTTCCGTTGGACTAGCGACCTACGAGCAGTACTTC
j_call: TRBJ1-2; v_call: TRBV6-6; clone_size: NA; d_call: NA; cdr3_length: 13; cdr3_aa: CASSSGATYGYTF; cdr3_nt: TGTGCCAGCAGTTCCGGGGCTACCTATGGCTACACCTTC
j_call: TRBJ2-7; v_call: TRBV11-2; clone_size: NA; d_call: NA; cdr3_length: 13; cdr3_aa: CASTIEEFSEQYF; cdr3_nt: TGTGCCAGCACTATAGAGGAATTCAGCGAGCAGTACTTC
j_call: TRBJ1-1; v_call: TRBV7-2; clone_size: NA; d_call: TRBD1; cdr3_length: 14; cdr3_aa: CASSSREGATEAFF; cdr3_nt: TGTGCCAGCAGCTCTCGGGAGGGGGCAACTGAAGCTTTCTTT
j_call: TRBJ1-2; v_call: TRBV9; clone_size: NA; d_call: TRBD1; cdr3_length: 14; cdr3_aa: CASSVKQGAHGYTF; cdr3_nt: TGTGCCAGCAGCGTAAAACAGGGGGCGCATGGCTACACCTTC
j_call: TRBJ2-7; v_call: TRBV11-3; clone_size: NA; d_call: NA; cdr3_length: 14; cdr3_aa: CASSPRDMPYEQYF; cdr3_nt: TGTGCCAGCAGCCCCCGGGACATGCCCTACGAGCAGTACTTC
j_call: TRBJ2-7; v_call: TRBV14; clone_size: NA; d_call: NA; cdr3_length: 14; cdr3_aa: CASSHFDGTYEQYF; cdr3_nt: TGTGCCAGCAGCCACTTCGACGGGACCTACGAGCAGTACTTC
j_call: TRBJ2-1; v_call: TRBV5-6; clone_size: NA; d_call: NA; cdr3_length: 12; cdr3_aa: CASSFASGSEFF; cdr3_nt: NA
j_call: TRBJ2-5; v_call: TRBV5-1; clone_size: once; d_call: NA; cdr3_length: 14; cdr3_aa: CASSLWGPAETQYF; cdr3_nt: TGCGCCAGCAGCTTGTGGGGTCCCGCTGAGACCCAGTACTTC
j_call: TRBJ2-3; v_call: TRBV6-5; clone_size: NA; d_call: NA; cdr3_length: 14; cdr3_aa: CASSYTPFTDTQYF; cdr3_nt: TGTGCCAGCAGTTACACTCCGTTTACAGATACGCAGTATTTT
j_call: TRBJ2-7; v_call: TRBV27; clone_size: NA; d_call: TRBD1; cdr3_length: 13; cdr3_aa: CASSLTGGYEQYF; cdr3_nt: TGTGCCAGCAGCCTGACAGGGGGTTACGAGCAGTACTTC
j_call: TRBJ2-2; v_call: TRBV15; clone_size: NA; d_call: NA; cdr3_length: 14; cdr3_aa: CATRPDRNTGELFF; cdr3_nt: TGTGCCACCAGGCCCGACCGGAACACCGGGGAGCTGTTTTTT
j_call: TRBJ2-1; v_call: TRBV5-1; clone_size: NA; d_call: TRBD1; cdr3_length: 13; cdr3_aa: CASSTDRANEQFF; cdr3_nt: TGCGCCAGCAGCACGGACAGGGCCAATGAGCAGTTCTTC
j_call: TRBJ1-5; v_call: TRBV15; clone_size: NA; d_call: NA; cdr3_length: 19; cdr3_aa: CATSRDKGPPYYSNQPQHF; cdr3_nt: TGTGCCACCAGCAGAGATAAGGGGCCGCCATATTATAGCAATCAGCCCCAGCATTTT
j_call: TRBJ1-5; v_call: TRBV7-2; clone_size: NA; d_call: NA; cdr3_length: 15; cdr3_aa: CASSLKGSSDQPQHF; cdr3_nt: TGTGCCAGCAGCTTAAAAGGTAGTTCTGATCAGCCCCAGCATTTT
j_call: TRBJ2-1; v_call: TRBV9; clone_size: once; d_call: TRBD2; cdr3_length: 16; cdr3_aa: CASSVAGTSGYNEQFF; cdr3_nt: TGTGCCAGCAGCGTCGCCGGGACTAGCGGCTACAATGAGCAGTTCTTC
j_call: TRBJ2-1; v_call: TRBV30; clone_size: NA; d_call: NA; cdr3_length: 11; cdr3_aa: CAWTSGFEQFF; cdr3_nt: TGTGCCTGGACTTCGGGGTTTGAGCAGTTCTTC
j_call: TRBJ1-2; v_call: TRBV5-1; clone_size: once; d_call: NA; cdr3_length: 15; cdr3_aa: CASSPQPHRDYGYTF; cdr3_nt: TGCGCCAGCAGCCCCCAGCCCCACAGGGACTATGGCTACACCTTC
j_call: TRBJ2-1; v_call: TRBV10-1; clone_size: NA; d_call: NA; cdr3_length: 16; cdr3_aa: CASSERVPSSYNEQFF; cdr3_nt: TGCGCCAGCAGTGAGAGGGTACCCAGCTCCTACAATGAGCAGTTCTTC
j_call: TRBJ1-5; v_call: TRBV4-1; clone_size: NA; d_call: TRBD1; cdr3_length: 15; cdr3_aa: CASSIQGAGGQPQHF; cdr3_nt: TGCGCCAGCAGCATCCAGGGGGCGGGGGGTCAGCCCCAGCATTTT
j_call: TRBJ1-2; v_call: TRBV6-6; clone_size: NA; d_call: TRBD1; cdr3_length: 14; cdr3_aa: CASSRDRITYGYTF; cdr3_nt: TGTGCCAGCAGCCGGGACAGGATAACTTATGGCTACACCTTC
j_call: TRBJ2-7; v_call: TRBV5-4; clone_size: NA; d_call: TRBD2; cdr3_length: 14; cdr3_aa: CASSLGTSRDEQYF; cdr3_nt: TGTGCCAGCAGCTTGGGGACTAGCCGGGACGAGCAGTACTTC
j_call: TRBJ1-1; v_call: TRBV2; clone_size: NA; d_call: NA; cdr3_length: 14; cdr3_aa: CASSEGPWGTEAFF; cdr3_nt: TGTGCCAGCAGTGAGGGACCCTGGGGCACTGAAGCTTTCTTT
j_call: TRBJ2-2; v_call: TRBV10-1; clone_size: NA; d_call: NA; cdr3_length: 12; cdr3_aa: CASSESGGELFF; cdr3_nt: TGCGCCAGCAGTGAGTCGGGCGGGGAGCTGTTTTTT
j_call: TRBJ2-5; v_call: TRBV27; clone_size: NA; d_call: NA; cdr3_length: 15; cdr3_aa: CASSPLSGRRETQYF; cdr3_nt: TGTGCCAGCAGTCCCCTGTCAGGTAGAAGGGAGACCCAGTACTTC
j_call: TRBJ1-2; v_call: TRBV11-2; clone_size: NA; d_call: NA; cdr3_length: 15; cdr3_aa: CASSPSGYSNYGYTF; cdr3_nt: TGTGCCAGCAGCCCAAGTGGGTACAGCAACTATGGCTACACCTTC
j_call: TRBJ1-1; v_call: TRBV6-1; clone_size: NA; d_call: NA; cdr3_length: 15; cdr3_aa: CASSENLHTNTEAFF; cdr3_nt: TGTGCCAGCAGTGAAAATCTACACACCAACACTGAAGCTTTCTTT
j_call: TRBJ1-3; v_call: TRBV29-1; clone_size: NA; d_call: TRBD1; cdr3_length: 14; cdr3_aa: CSVGSGGAGNTIYF; cdr3_nt: TGCAGCGTTGGATCAGGGGGCGCCGGAAACACCATATATTTT
j_call: TRBJ1-2; v_call: TRBV2; clone_size: NA; d_call: NA; cdr3_length: 14; cdr3_aa: CASNRVNPNYGYTF; cdr3_nt: TGTGCCAGCAATAGGGTCAATCCCAACTATGGCTACACCTTC
j_call: TRBJ1-2; v_call: TRBV2; clone_size: NA; d_call: NA; cdr3_length: 16; cdr3_aa: CASSPLLGGLGYGYTF; cdr3_nt: TGTGCCAGCAGCCCCTTATTGGGGGGGCTTGGCTATGGCTACACCTTC
j_call: TRBJ1-2; v_call: TRBV30; clone_size: NA; d_call: NA; cdr3_length: 14; cdr3_aa: CAWRGGHINYGYTF; cdr3_nt: TGTGCCTGGAGGGGGGGACATATTAACTATGGCTACACCTTC
j_call: TRBJ2-5; v_call: TRBV9; clone_size: NA; d_call: NA; cdr3_length: 14; cdr3_aa: CASGPGSAQETQYF; cdr3_nt: TGTGCCAGCGGGCCGGGTAGCGCACAAGAGACCCAGTACTTC
j_call: TRBJ2-2; v_call: TRBV5-1; clone_size: NA; d_call: NA; cdr3_length: 15; cdr3_aa: CASSVRPLNTGELFF; cdr3_nt: TGCGCCAGCAGCGTAAGACCCCTTAACACCGGGGAGCTGTTTTTT
j_call: TRBJ2-7; v_call: TRBV5-1; clone_size: NA; d_call: NA; cdr3_length: 13; cdr3_aa: CASSLAPGLEQYF; cdr3_nt: TGCGCCAGCAGCTTGGCCCCCGGGTTAGAGCAGTACTTC
j_call: TRBJ1-1; v_call: TRBV19; clone_size: NA; d_call: NA; cdr3_length: 12; cdr3_aa: CASRVEGENAFF; cdr3_nt: TGTGCCAGTAGGGTCGAGGGAGAGAACGCTTTCTTT
j_call: TRBJ2-3; v_call: TRBV9; clone_size: NA; d_call: TRBD2; cdr3_length: 16; cdr3_aa: CASSVVPSGRHHTQYF; cdr3_nt: TGTGCCAGCAGCGTAGTTCCTAGCGGGAGACATCATACGCAGTATTTT
j_call: TRBJ1-6; v_call: TRBV28; clone_size: NA; d_call: NA; cdr3_length: 13; cdr3_aa: CASRFRGGPPLHF; cdr3_nt: TGTGCCAGTCGGTTTCGGGGCGGTCCACCCCTCCACTTT
j_call: TRBJ1-2; v_call: TRBV5-6; clone_size: NA; d_call: TRBD1; cdr3_length: 15; cdr3_aa: CASSFLGQGANGYTF; cdr3_nt: TGTGCCAGCAGCTTTTTAGGACAGGGGGCCAATGGCTACACCTTC
j_call: TRBJ2-7; v_call: TRBV6-1; clone_size: NA; d_call: TRBD1; cdr3_length: 16; cdr3_aa: CASSDNEVQGLHEQYF; cdr3_nt: TGTGCCAGCAGTGATAACGAGGTACAGGGGCTACACGAGCAGTACTTC
j_call: TRBJ2-1; v_call: TRBV7-9; clone_size: NA; d_call: NA; cdr3_length: 13; cdr3_aa: CASSRGSYNEQFF; cdr3_nt: TGTGCCAGCAGCCGGGGCTCCTACAATGAGCAGTTCTTC
j_call: TRBJ2-1; v_call: TRBV5-1; clone_size: NA; d_call: TRBD1; cdr3_length: 15; cdr3_aa: CASSFRDRGRGEQFF; cdr3_nt: TGCGCCAGCAGCTTCCGGGACAGGGGGCGCGGGGAGCAGTTCTTC
j_call: TRBJ2-3; v_call: TRBV10-1; clone_size: NA; d_call: TRBD2; cdr3_length: 16; cdr3_aa: CASSESLAGGTDTQYF; cdr3_nt: TGCGCCAGCAGTGAGTCGTTAGCGGGAGGTACAGATACGCAGTATTTT
j_call: TRBJ2-7; v_call: TRBV6-6; clone_size: NA; d_call: NA; cdr3_length: 15; cdr3_aa: CASSRIDPSSYEQYF; cdr3_nt: TGTGCCAGCAGCAGGATCGACCCTAGCTCCTACGAGCAGTACTTC
j_call: TRBJ1-2; v_call: TRBV18; clone_size: NA; d_call: TRBD1; cdr3_length: 13; cdr3_aa: CASSPGQGQGYTF; cdr3_nt: TGTGCCAGCTCCCCAGGACAGGGACAGGGCTACACCTTC